These 29 T cell receptor beta chains were all obtained from the same sample, sequenced in a study of cytomegalovirus exposure and HLA in healthy donors. Produced via immunoSEQ multiplex PCR; TCRdb's table is partial and in-frame only. The sample records 120,000 to 150,000 clones, about 83% being singletons. The sequenced sample was PBMCs. These receptor sequences come from a woman aged 25 to 39 in good health and CMV-seronegative.

The genes are TRBV2 and TRBJ2-7; D unclear. The V end was cut by 3 bases, the J end by 3 bases, with 9 bases between. Germline V CDR1 and CDR2: SNHLY, FYNNEI. This CDR3 has 13 amino acids. For the CDR3, the DNA is TGTGCCAGCAGTGATGCAGGTAGCTACGAGCAGTACTTC. This codes for CASSDAGSYEQYF. Full variable domain (missing parts from reference TRBV2 and TRBJ2-7): EPEVTQTPSHQVTQMGQEVILRCVPISNHLYFYWYRQILGQKVEFLVSFYNNEISEKSEIFDDQFSVERPDGSNFTLKIRSTKLEDSAMYFCASSDAGSYEQYFGPGTRLTVT.

J is TRBJ1-2 and V is TRBV19; D is perhaps TRBD1 (6 bases). V gave up 4 bases and J gave up 2 bases, with 14 bases separating them. CDR1 is LNHDA and CDR2 is SQIVND in the germline V gene (reference sequence). This CDR3 is 15 amino acids long. The CDR3 DNA reads TGTGCCAGTAGTAACACCGGGACAAAAAACTATGGCTACACCTTC. Translation: CASSNTGTKNYGYTF.

The chain links TRBV9 to TRBJ1-2, with 10 bases aligning to TRBD1. Germline V lookup: CDR1 SGDLS, CDR2 YYNGEE. The ends lost 4 bases at V and 8 bases at J; junction bases unmatched: 11. The CDR3 loop spans 15 amino acids. CDR3 sequence: CASSIMTGGAGGYTF. The CDR3 DNA is TGTGCCAGCAGCATAATGACAGGGGGCGCGGGAGGCTACACCTTC.

The rearrangement uses TRBV27 and TRBJ2-1; TRBD2 matches at 12 bases. This CDR3 is 20 amino acids long. Trimming removed 3 bases from V and 0 bases from J; junction bases left unmatched: 12. The germline gives CDR1 MNHEY, CDR2 SMNVEV (reference sequence). The CDR3 protein is CASSLLLAGGPMDSYNEQFF. The CDR3 nucleotides read TGTGCCAGCAGTTTGTTGCTAGCGGGGGGGCCCATGGACTCCTACAATGAGCAGTTCTTC.

V is TRBV5-1 and J is TRBJ2-7, with D tentatively TRBD1 (5 bases). Germline CDR1 SGHRS, CDR2 YFSETQ. CDR3 size: 18 residues. With 4 bases removed from V and 0 bases from J, the gap between germline ends came to 23 bases. CDR3 residues: CASSKGARAGYSSYEQYF. As DNA, the CDR3 is TGCGCCAGCAGCAAAGGGGCCAGGGCTGGCTACAGCTCCTACGAGCAGTACTTC.

The gene calls are TRBV6-1 and TRBJ2-1, with 10 bases lining up with TRBD2. V lost 4 bases and J lost 0; bases outside the gene matches: 15. Germline CDR1 MNHNS, CDR2 SASEGT. This CDR3 is 20 amino acids long. This CDR3 is CASSVTSGETIISSYNEQFF. Here the CDR3 DNA reads TGTGCCAGCAGTGTTACTAGCGGGGAGACTATTATAAGCTCCTACAATGAGCAGTTCTTC.

The chain employs TRBV2 and TRBJ2-3; weak D call: TRBD1 (5 bases). Germline loops: CDR1 SNHLY, CDR2 FYNNEI. Trimming pared 4 bases from V and 0 bases from J, leaving 14 bases between. The CDR3 runs to 16 residues. CDR3 region: CASSGTRVYSTDTQYF. In DNA form, the CDR3 reads TGTGCCAGCAGTGGAACCAGGGTTTATAGCACAGATACGCAGTATTTT.

The chain recombines TRBV5-1 with TRBJ2-7; 9 bases fit TRBD2. Germline V gives CDR1 SGHRS, CDR2 YFSETQ. The junction had 5 bases not matched to a gene; V was cut back by 3 bases and J by 7 bases. There are 13 residues in the CDR3. DNA of the CDR3: TGCGCCAGCAGCTGGACTAGCGCTCTAGAGCAGTACTTC. Protein: CASSWTSALEQYF. Together with reference TRBV5-1 and TRBJ2-7, the CDR3 gives the full variable domain: KAGVTQTPRYLIKTRGQQVTLSCSPISGHRSVSWYQQTPGQGLQFLFEYFSETQRNKGNFPGRFSGRQFSNSRSEMNVSTLELGDSALYLCASSWTSALEQYFGPGTRLTVT.

CDR3 coding DNA: TGCGCCAGCAGTCCAGTAGCGGGGGAAGAGACCCAGTACTTC. Translating it yields CASSPVAGEETQYF. The rearrangement links TRBV5-1 to TRBJ2-5, with 9 bases fitting TRBD2. J gave up 3 bases and V 5 bases, and 5 bases lay outside the gene matches. Germline assignment: CDR1 SGHRS and CDR2 YFSETQ. This CDR3 contains 14 residues. Drawing the rest from reference TRBV5-1 and TRBJ2-5, the complete variable domain is KAGVTQTPRYLIKTRGQQVTLSCSPISGHRSVSWYQQTPGQGLQFLFEYFSETQRNKGNFPGRFSGRQFSNSRSEMNVSTLELGDSALYLCASSPVAGEETQYFGPGTRLLVL.

This clone is a singleton in its sample. The gene calls are TRBV5-1 and TRBJ2-5; unclear D gene. This CDR3 has 14 residues. Trimming stripped 4 bases from V and 1 base from J, with 11 bases between. Germline CDR1 and CDR2: SGHRS and YFSETQ. CDR3 loop: CASSPNPGQETQYF. CDR3 nucleotide sequence: TGCGCCAGCAGCCCAAACCCCGGCCAAGAGACCCAGTACTTC.

The chain carries TRBV7-9 and TRBJ1-4; 9 positions match TRBD1. This CDR3 is 17 amino acids long. Germline lookup yields CDR1 SEHNR and CDR2 FQNEAQ (reference sequence). V trimming: 6 bases; J trimming: 7 bases; junction bases outside the gene matches: 15. The CDR3 sequence: CASSPGTGKSWGEKLFF. The CDR3 DNA reads TGTGCCAGCAGTCCCGGGACAGGGAAGTCGTGGGGTGAAAAACTGTTTTTT.

This chain uses TRBV2 with TRBJ1-5; tentative D call: TRBD1 (6 bases). Germline V gene data show CDR1 as SNHLY and CDR2 as FYNNEI. Trimming left V 4 bases short and J 0 bases short, with 10 bases between. The CDR3 loop spans 15 amino acids. CDR3 region: CASSAGQNSNQPQHF. The CDR3 DNA is TGTGCCAGCAGTGCCGGACAGAATAGCAATCAGCCCCAGCATTTT.

This chain uses TRBV5-6 with TRBJ2-7, with 7 nucleotides matching TRBD1. From germline, CDR1 is SGHDT and CDR2 YYEEEE. With 4 bases clipped from V and 0 bases from J, the junction kept 10 bases outside the gene matches. This CDR3 region has 16 residues. CDR3 loop: CASSRLDRASSYEQYF. CDR3 DNA: TGTGCCAGCAGCAGACTTGACAGGGCTAGCTCCTACGAGCAGTACTTC.

The V and J genes are TRBV7-6 and TRBJ2-5, with 7 positions matching TRBD2. This CDR3 has 15 residues. With 5 bases clipped from V and 0 bases from J, the junction kept 6 bases outside the gene matches. Germline CDR1 reads SGHVS; CDR2 reads FNYEAQ. CDR3 in DNA: TGTGCCAGCAGCCGTACGGGGACTAACCAAGAGACCCAGTACTTC. This translates into CASSRTGTNQETQYF. The variable domain in full, with the rest retrieved from reference TRBV7-6 and TRBJ2-5, is GAGVSQSPRYKVTKRGQDVALRCDPISGHVSLYWYRQALGQGPEFLTYFNYEAQQDKSGLPNDRFSAERPEGSISTLTIQRTEQRDSAMYRCASSRTGTNQETQYFGPGTRLLVL.

CDR3 loop: CASSQDHPAGWANTGELFF. The CDR3 bases are TGCGCCAGCAGCCAAGATCACCCCGCGGGGTGGGCGAACACCGGGGAGCTGTTTTTT. The V and J genes are TRBV4-1 and TRBJ2-2; D is possibly TRBD2 (6 bases). Trimming removed 0 bases at V and 0 bases at J, with 17 bases between. The CDR3 runs to 19 residues. Germline V gene data show CDR1 as MGHRA and CDR2 as YSYEKL.

The rearrangement joins TRBV5-1 to TRBJ2-6; D may be TRBD1 (5 bases). Between the trimmed V and J ends, which lost 1 base and 7 bases, there was a span of 9 bases. Germline CDR1 SGHRS, CDR2 YFSETQ. This CDR3 region has 14 residues. For the CDR3, the DNA is TGCGCCAGCAGCTTGCAGGGTGCTGCCAACGTCCTGACTTTC. The encoded protein is CASSLQGAANVLTF.

This chain uses TRBV27 with TRBJ1-1; D remains unclear. Trimming removed 6 bases from V and 10 bases from J, with 15 bases in between. The CDR3 has 12 residues. CDR1 and CDR2 (germline): MNHEY, SMNVEV (reference sequence). CDR3 sequence (DNA): TGTGCCAGCAGCCGCCCCCCGGGAAGAGCTTTCTTT. It codes for CASSRPPGRAFF.

The chain has TRBV5-1 and TRBJ2-5; 10 bases are a match to TRBD1. The CDR3 is made up of 13 amino acids. Per the germline V gene, CDR1 is SGHRS and CDR2 is YFSETQ. After removal of 8 bases from V and 5 bases from J, the junction contained 6 bases not matched to a gene. DNA for the CDR3: TGCGCCAGTACGGGACAGGGGATCGAGACCCAGTACTTC. Its translation is CASTGQGIETQYF.

As for this clone: Other DNA sequences in the same sample also yield this CDR3. This chain links TRBV6-6 with TRBJ2-5, with D uncertain. Trimming took 0 bases from V and 4 from J, leaving 3 bases between them. This CDR3 spans 12 amino acids. Germline loops: CDR1 MNHNY, CDR2 SVGAGI (reference sequence). The CDR3 loop reads CASSYSRETQYF. The DNA of the CDR3 is TGTGCCAGCAGTTACTCGAGAGAGACCCAGTACTTC.

V gene TRBV5-1 combines with J gene TRBJ2-2; TRBD2 aligns across 7 bases. J was trimmed by 1 base and V by 7 bases; bases with no gene match: 10. Looked up from germline, CDR1 is SGHRS and CDR2 is YFSETQ. The CDR3 sequence is 16 residues long. The CDR3 reads CASASPGGLNTGELFF. The CDR3 DNA is TGCGCCAGCGCCTCCCCGGGGGGTTTGAACACCGGGGAGCTGTTTTTT.

A few counts support this clone. Germline and junction disagree at one end, which may indicate a read error. This chain links TRBV7-7 with TRBJ1-6; D is unclear. Germline V gene sequence: CDR1 SSHAT, CDR2 FNYEAQ (reference sequence). This CDR3 comprises 17 residues. In DNA, the CDR3 is TGTGCTAGCAGATACGAAATCACTTCCCTCTATAATTCACCCCTCCACTTT. Translating it yields CASRYEITSLYNSPLHF.

The chain is built from TRBV4-2 and TRBJ1-1, with TRBD1 as a possible D gene (6 bases). Germline V gene lookup returns CDR1 LGHNA and CDR2 YNFKEQ. This CDR3 has 15 amino acids. V was trimmed by 0 bases and J by 4 bases, leaving 12 bases between them. In DNA form, the CDR3 reads TGTGCCAGCAGCCAAGAGGGGGGGCGCCGCACTGAAGCTTTCTTT. Translated: CASSQEGGRRTEAFF.

The chain employs TRBV19 and TRBJ1-1; no firm D call. Germline V gives CDR1 LNHDA, CDR2 SQIVND (reference sequence). CDR3 length: 10 residues. Trimming took off 7 bases at V and 3 bases at J, with 3 bases between the two ends. The CDR3 loop reads CASTDTEAFF. The DNA for the CDR3 is TGTGCCAGTACCGACACTGAAGCTTTCTTT.

There are many counts of this clone. This chain connects TRBV5-1 to TRBJ2-1; 9 nucleotides agree with TRBD1. Per germline, CDR1 SGHRS and CDR2 YFSETQ. The ends lost 4 bases at V and 8 bases at J; junction bases unmatched: 7. This CDR3 spans 14 amino acids. The CDR3 here is CASSVGQGRDEQFF. CDR3 DNA: TGCGCCAGCAGCGTCGGACAGGGGCGCGATGAGCAGTTCTTC.

CDR3 nucleotide sequence: TGTGCCAGCAGTGATACAGGGTATCAGCCCCAGCATTTT. Translated, it gives CASSDTGYQPQHF. The chain is built from TRBV6-6 and TRBJ1-5, with D maybe TRBD1 (6 bases). From germline, CDR1 is MNHNY and CDR2 SVGAGI (reference sequence). V lost 5 bases and J 5 bases, leaving 10 bases between the germline ends. The CDR3 sequence is 13 residues long.

The chain has TRBV4-1 and TRBJ1-5, with TRBD1 identical over 7 bases. Germline CDR1 reads MGHRA; CDR2 reads YSYEKL. The CDR3 sequence is 15 residues long. Trimming removed 0 bases from V and 5 bases from J; junction bases left unmatched: 4. CDR3 nucleotide sequence: TGCGCCAGCAGCCAAGATCGGACAGGATATCAGCCCCAGCATTTT. It yields the protein CASSQDRTGYQPQHF.

The chain joins TRBV12-5 to TRBJ1-3; D gene unclear. From germline, CDR1 is LGHNT and CDR2 FRNRAP. V was cut by 0 bases and J by 0 bases, with 9 bases left in between. The CDR3 is made up of 16 amino acids. Here the CDR3 DNA reads TGTGCTAGTGGTTTGGTAAACTCCCTCTCTGGAAACACCATATATTTT. Translation gives CASGLVNSLSGNTIYF.

The chain has TRBV5-6 and TRBJ1-5; the D gene is possibly TRBD1 (5 bases). The CDR3 loop spans 15 amino acids. Trimming pared 4 bases from V and 2 bases from J, leaving 13 bases between. CDR1 is SGHDT, CDR2 YYEEEE, per germline. The CDR3 DNA reads as TGTGCCAGCAGCCGGGGGGGGTCCGGCAATCAGCCCCAGCATTTT. Protein sequence: CASSRGGSGNQPQHF.

The chain carries TRBV6-1 and TRBJ1-6, with D possibly matching TRBD1 (5 bases). V gave up 2 bases and J gave up 14 bases, with 19 bases separating them. The germline CDR1 and CDR2 sequences are MNHNS and SASEGT. The CDR3 totals 15 residues. CDR3 region: CASSENGAAGRTLHF. In nucleotides, the CDR3 is TGTGCCAGCAGTGAAAATGGGGCAGCCGGTCGTACCCTCCACTTT.